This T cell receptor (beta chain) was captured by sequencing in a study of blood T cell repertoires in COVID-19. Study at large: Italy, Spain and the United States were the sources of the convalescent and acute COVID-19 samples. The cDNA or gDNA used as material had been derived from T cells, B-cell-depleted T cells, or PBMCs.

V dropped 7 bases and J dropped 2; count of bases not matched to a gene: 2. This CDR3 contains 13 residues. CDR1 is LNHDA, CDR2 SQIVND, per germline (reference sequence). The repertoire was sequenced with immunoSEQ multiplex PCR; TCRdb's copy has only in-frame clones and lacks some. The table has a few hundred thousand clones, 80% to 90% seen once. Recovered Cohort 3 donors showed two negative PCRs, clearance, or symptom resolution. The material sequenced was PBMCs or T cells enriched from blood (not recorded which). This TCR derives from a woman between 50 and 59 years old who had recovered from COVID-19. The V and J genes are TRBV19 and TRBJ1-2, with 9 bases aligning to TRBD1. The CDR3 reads CASKGQGNYGYTF. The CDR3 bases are TGTGCCAGTAAAGGACAGGGGAACTATGGCTACACCTTC.